This note documents a single TCR beta chain sequence. This sample is drawn from a study of blood T cell repertoires in COVID-19. Study-level information: For recovered donors of Cohort 3, there were two negative PCRs, clearance, or symptom resolution. COVID-19 samples, acute and convalescent, were from the United States, Italy and Spain.

CDR1 and CDR2 from the germline V gene are LGHDT and YNNKEL (reference sequence). V shed 1 base and J shed 3 bases, with 9 bases lying between them. The CDR3 sequence is 14 residues long. Method: immunoSEQ multiplex PCR; TCRdb's copy keeps in-frame clones and lacks some. This sample has approximately 240,000 clones, with approximately 87% found just once. Enrolled through a virtual design, the participants were between 18 and 89 years of age and came from some 25 US areas. Clinical history as reported by participants underpinned cohort assignment. The receptor was isolated from a woman aged 50 to 65 in a cohort exposed to, infected with or recovered from COVID-19 (not recorded which). Sample: PBMCs or T cells enriched from blood (not recorded which). The rearrangement joins TRBV3-1 (or the pseudogene TRBV3-2) to TRBJ1-1; D not certain. The CDR3 region is CASSQVSGYTEAFF. CDR3 nucleotides: TGTGCCAGCAGCCAAGTTTCAGGCTACACTGAAGCTTTCTTT.